The 21 T cell receptor beta chains listed next were all sequenced from one sample in a study of control samples from healthy donors and cancer patients. Profiled with immunoSEQ multiplex PCR; TCRdb holds only in-frame clones, not every one. Among more than 95,000 clones listed, around 94% were seen once. Sequenced material: PBMCs. The receptors stem from an elderly man with head and neck cancer.

The chain employs TRBV18 and TRBJ1-5; D ambiguous. The length of the CDR3 is 15 residues. Germline V gene data show CDR1 as KGHSH and CDR2 as LQKENI. V lost 4 bases and J 3 bases, leaving 13 bases between the germline ends. CDR3 coding DNA: TGTGCCAGCTCACATGGCACGGGGATCAATCAGCCCCAGCATTTT. Translating it yields CASSHGTGINQPQHF.

This chain connects TRBV19 to TRBJ2-3; possible D gene TRBD1, 6 bases. This CDR3 is built from 14 residues. V lost 3 bases and J lost 2, with 9 bases in between. Germline V gives CDR1 LNHDA, CDR2 SQIVND (reference sequence). In DNA form, the CDR3 reads TGTGCCAGTAGTATCGACAGGAACACAGATACGCAGTATTTT. This encodes CASSIDRNTDTQYF. Combining the CDR3 with reference TRBV19 and TRBJ2-3 gives the whole variable domain DGGITQSPKYLFRKEGQNVTLSCEQNLNHDAMYWYRQDPGQGLRLIYYSQIVNDFQKGDIAEGYSVSREKKESFPLTVTSAQKNPTAFYLCASSIDRNTDTQYFGPGTRLTVL.

The CDR3 nucleotides are TGTGCCACCTCGGACGGCTTCTCTGGGGCCAACGTCCTGACTTTC. Translated, it gives CATSDGFSGANVLTF. This chain joins TRBV6-5 and TRBJ2-6; the D is unclear. The germline V and J ends were trimmed by 10 bases and 0 bases, with 13 bases remaining between them. Germline V gene sequence: CDR1 MNHEY, CDR2 SVGAGI. The CDR3 covers 15 residues.

V usage is TRBV7-6 and J usage is TRBJ1-5; D perhaps matches TRBD1 (6 bases). The germline V gene has CDR1 SGHVS and CDR2 FNYEAQ. This CDR3 is 14 amino acids long. The V and J ends lost 1 base and 5 bases respectively, with 9 bases between them. In DNA, the CDR3 is TGTGCCAGCAGCTTAGGAAGGGGGGATCAGCCCCAGCATTTT. Translating gives CASSLGRGDQPQHF.

The V gene is TRBV20-1, the J gene TRBJ1-6, with D hard to call. This CDR3 has 14 residues. Germline lookup yields CDR1 DFQATT and CDR2 SNEGSKA (reference sequence). Trimming cost V 3 bases and J 5 bases, with 11 bases left between them. Here the CDR3 reads CSASSPENNSPLHF. In DNA form, the CDR3 reads TGCAGTGCTAGTTCGCCAGAGAATAATTCACCCCTCCACTTT.

The J gene is TRBJ2-7, the V gene TRBV5-1; 9 nucleotides agree with TRBD1. V lost 3 bases to trimming and J lost 3 bases; unmatched junction nucleotides: 4. CDR1 and CDR2 (germline): SGHRS, YFSETQ. This CDR3 comprises 14 residues. The chain's CDR3 is CASSSPGQGYEQYF. For the CDR3, the DNA is TGCGCCAGCAGCTCACCGGGACAGGGCTACGAGCAGTACTTC.

The chain links TRBV11-2 to TRBJ1-4, with a possible D match to TRBD1 (5 bases). V lost 4 bases, J lost 8 bases, and 17 bases lay in between. The germline gives CDR1 SGHAT, CDR2 FQNNGV. The CDR3 has 15 residues. Here the CDR3 reads CASSSVWGSGEKLFF. The CDR3 DNA reads as TGTGCCAGCAGCTCCGTTTGGGGGAGTGGGGAAAAACTGTTTTTT.

CDR3 sequence: CASSLAGTATYEQYF. Here the CDR3 DNA reads TGTGCCAGCAGCTTGGCCGGGACAGCAACCTACGAGCAGTACTTC. V usage is TRBV5-8 and J usage is TRBJ2-7; 7 nucleotides align to TRBD1. The length of the CDR3 is 15 residues. The junction had 5 bases not matched to a gene; V was cut back by 0 bases and J by 2 bases. CDR1 and CDR2 (germline): SGHTS, YDEGEE.

The chain uses TRBV5-5 and TRBJ1-2; perhaps TRBD1 as D (6 bases). Looked up from germline, CDR1 is SGHKS and CDR2 is YYEKEE (reference sequence). Trimming shortened V by 0 bases and J by 7 bases, and 10 bases separated the two germline ends. This CDR3 comprises 13 residues. CDR3 region: CASSLGHRVGYTF. CDR3 sequence (DNA): TGTGCCAGCAGCTTGGGCCACAGGGTTGGCTACACCTTC.

J is TRBJ1-2 and V is TRBV30, with 7 bases that match TRBD1. The CDR3 loop spans 16 amino acids. Unmatched junction bases numbered 17, after V lost 8 bases and J lost 2 bases. Germline CDR1 GTSNPN, CDR2 SVGIG (reference sequence). The CDR3 protein is CAGLAAGTVTNYGYTF. CDR3 coding DNA: TGTGCCGGCCTCGCCGCCGGGACAGTCACGAACTATGGCTACACCTTC.

The gene calls are TRBV9 and TRBJ1-2, with 7 bases lining up with TRBD1. Germline V gene sequence: CDR1 SGDLS, CDR2 YYNGEE. CDR3 length: 14 residues. With 4 bases clipped from V and 6 bases from J, the junction kept 9 bases outside the gene matches. The CDR3 spells CASSPRDSSNGYTF. As DNA, the CDR3 is TGTGCCAGCAGCCCAAGGGACAGTTCGAATGGCTACACCTTC. Drawing the rest from reference TRBV9 and TRBJ1-2, the complete variable domain is DSGVTQTPKHLITATGQRVTLRCSPRSGDLSVYWYQQSLDQGLQFLIQYYNGEERAKGNILERFSAQQFPDLHSELNLSSLELGDSALYFCASSPRDSSNGYTFGSGTRLTVV.

This clone has just a few counts. The rearrangement joins TRBV3-1 (or the pseudogene TRBV3-2) to TRBJ1-2, with D unclear. CDR3 length: 16 residues. The germline CDR1 and CDR2 sequences are LGHDT and YNNKEL (reference sequence). V dropped 1 base and J dropped 1 base, with 13 bases sitting between them. The CDR3 bases are TGTGCCAGCAGCCAAGCCCGCAGGCCTATTAACTATGGCTACACCTTC. Encoded protein: CASSQARRPINYGYTF.

The chain links TRBV19 to TRBJ1-5; 7 bases line up with TRBD1. The CDR3 contains 12 residues. Germline values: CDR1 LNHDA, CDR2 SQIVND (reference sequence). V was pared by 10 bases and J by 4 bases, with 4 bases of the junction left unmatched. DNA for the CDR3: TGTGCCACGAGACAGGGTAATCAGCCCCAGCATTTT. It encodes CATRQGNQPQHF.

The rearrangement uses TRBV7-8 and TRBJ1-2; possibly TRBD1 for D (5 bases). The CDR3 runs to 14 residues. V was cut by 1 base and J by 7 bases, with 13 bases left in between. CDR1 and CDR2 from the germline V gene are SGHVS and FQNEAQ. For the CDR3, the DNA is TGTGCCAGCAGCTTAGTTGTGAGGGGCCGTGGCTACACCTTC. Translating it yields CASSLVVRGRGYTF.

This clone was seen a handful of times. J is TRBJ2-2 and V is TRBV19; 12 nucleotides agree with TRBD2. There are 15 residues in the CDR3. CDR1 LNHDA and CDR2 SQIVND come from the germline V gene (reference sequence). V lost 10 bases and J lost 4; bases outside the gene matches: 7. CDR3 sequence reads: CATSQLAGGTGELFF. The DNA of the CDR3 is TGTGCCACCTCCCAACTAGCGGGAGGCACCGGGGAGCTGTTTTTT.

The chain links TRBV29-1 to TRBJ1-2; TRBD1 is a possible D gene (5 bases). Looked up from germline, CDR1 is SQVTM and CDR2 is ANQGSEA. V lost 5 bases and J 0 bases, leaving 10 bases between the germline ends. This CDR3 is 13 amino acids long. CDR3 nucleotides: TGCAGCGTTACAGGCACCTCTAACTATGGCTACACCTTC. Protein product: CSVTGTSNYGYTF.

This chain joins TRBV6-5 and TRBJ2-7; tentatively, D is TRBD2 (7 bases). V was shortened by 3 bases and J by 2 bases, with 17 bases between the two germline ends. The CDR3 covers 16 residues. Germline values: CDR1 MNHEY, CDR2 SVGAGI. The CDR3 reads CASSYLQGGVTYEQYF. The DNA of the CDR3 is TGTGCCAGCAGTTATTTACAGGGAGGGGTAACCTACGAGCAGTACTTC.

The V call is TRBV5-8, the J call TRBJ2-4; no clear D gene. Per the germline V gene, CDR1 is SGHTS and CDR2 is YDEGEE. Trimming stripped 4 bases from V and 3 bases from J, with 20 bases between. The CDR3 extends over 17 amino acids. The chain's CDR3 is CASSQPHLQLGKNIQYF. The CDR3 DNA follows: TGTGCCAGCAGCCAACCCCACCTCCAGCTGGGCAAAAACATTCAGTACTTC.

J is TRBJ2-5 and V is TRBV7-2; TRBD2 agrees at 8 bases. V lost 3 bases, J lost 5 bases, and 11 bases stayed unmatched. Germline V gene sequence: CDR1 SGHTA, CDR2 FQGNSA. This CDR3 region has 16 residues. The CDR3 loop reads CASSLDSGAIWETQYF. The CDR3 bases are TGTGCCAGCAGCTTGGATAGCGGGGCAATCTGGGAGACCCAGTACTTC. The whole variable domain, remainder taken from reference TRBV7-2 and TRBJ2-5, is GAGVSQSPSNKVTEKGKDVELRCDPISGHTALYWYRQSLGQGLEFLIYFQGNSAPDKSGLPSDRFSAERTGGSVSTLTIQRTQQEDSAVYLCASSLDSGAIWETQYFGPGTRLLVL.

The rearrangement uses TRBV9 and TRBJ2-1; TRBD1 aligns across 9 bases. This CDR3 contains 14 residues. V shed 3 bases and J 9 bases; nucleotides not matched to a gene: 7. Germline assignment: CDR1 SGDLS and CDR2 YYNGEE. CDR3 DNA: TGTGCCAGCAGCGCGATACAGGGGGCGGGTGAGCAGTTCTTC. It encodes CASSAIQGAGEQFF.

The CDR3 is CATSRDFRGGYTF. CDR3 in DNA: TGTGCCACCAGCAGAGATTTCCGGGGAGGCTACACCTTC. The chain links TRBV15 to TRBJ1-2; D is uncertain. The length of the CDR3 is 13 residues. The germline V and J ends were trimmed by 0 bases and 8 bases, with 10 bases remaining between them. Looked up from germline, CDR1 is LNHNV and CDR2 is YYDKDF (reference sequence).